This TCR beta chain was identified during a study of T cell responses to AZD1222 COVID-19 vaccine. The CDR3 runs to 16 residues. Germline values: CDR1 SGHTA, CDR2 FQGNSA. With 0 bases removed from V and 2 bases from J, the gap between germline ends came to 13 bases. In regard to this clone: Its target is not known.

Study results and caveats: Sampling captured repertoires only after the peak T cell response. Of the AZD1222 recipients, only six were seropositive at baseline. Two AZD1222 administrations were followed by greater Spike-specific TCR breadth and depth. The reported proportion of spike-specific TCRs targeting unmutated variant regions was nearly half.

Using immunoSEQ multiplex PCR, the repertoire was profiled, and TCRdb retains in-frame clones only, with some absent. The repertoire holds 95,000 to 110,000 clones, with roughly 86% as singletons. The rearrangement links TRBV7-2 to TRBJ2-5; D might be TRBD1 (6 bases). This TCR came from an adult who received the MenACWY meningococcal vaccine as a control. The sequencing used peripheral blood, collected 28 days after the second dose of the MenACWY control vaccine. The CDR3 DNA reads TGTGCCAGCAGCTTAGCGATGTCAACAGGGCAAGAGACCCAGTACTTC. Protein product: CASSLAMSTGQETQYF.